One sample yielded the 29 T cell receptor beta chains listed below, sequenced in a study of T cells after yellow fever vaccination. TCRdb re-analysed the 5' RACE reads in MiXCR, keeping a single row per CDR3 protein. The profile shows approximately 580,000 distinct CDR3 sequences, less than 20% of them singletons. The sample in question was PBMCs, obtained more than 4 days after the first yellow fever vaccination. The receptors derive from a man between 18 and 35 years old who received the YFV17D yellow fever vaccine.

This clonotype was seen a handful of times. The rearrangement joins TRBV6-2 or TRBV6-3 to TRBJ2-4; a weak D match, TRBD1 (6 bases). Trimming took off 8 bases at V and 0 bases at J, with 8 bases between the two ends. The CDR3 loop spans 13 amino acids. Germline V lookup: CDR1 MNHEY, CDR2 SVGEGT. CDR3 DNA: TGTGCCAGCGGGGGCCTAGCCAAAAACATTCAGTACTTC. Translating gives CASGGLAKNIQYF.

This clonotype was counted between two and nine times. This rearrangement joins TRBV19 to TRBJ2-7; D unresolved. Between the trimmed V and J ends, which lost 10 bases and 3 bases, there was a span of 19 bases. Looked up from germline, CDR1 is LNHDA and CDR2 is SQIVND (reference sequence). CDR3 length: 14 amino acids. This CDR3 reads CATSKEHANYEQYV. CDR3 DNA sequence: TGTGCCACCTCAAAGGAACACGCTAACTACGAGCAGTACGTC.

Here the CDR3 reads CASSPIQLRDTEAFF. As DNA, the CDR3 is TGTGCCAGCAGCCCTATCCAGCTTCGGGACACTGAAGCTTTCTTT. The chain uses TRBV11-2 and TRBJ1-1, with D uncertain. This CDR3 comprises 15 residues. The germline gives CDR1 SGHAT, CDR2 FQNNGV. Trimming left V 5 bases short and J 3 bases short, with 16 bases between.

The chain carries TRBV5-4 and TRBJ2-1; D perhaps matches TRBD1 (7 bases). Germline V lookup: CDR1 SGHNT, CDR2 YYREEE (reference sequence). The length of the CDR3 is 14 residues. V lost 2 bases, J lost 7 bases, and 13 bases lay in between. Written as DNA, the CDR3 is TGTGCCAGCAGCTTCCAGGGGGGTGTGAATGAGCAGTTCTTC. As protein: CASSFQGGVNEQFF. Supplemented by reference TRBV5-4 and TRBJ2-1, the full variable domain reads ETGVTQSPTHLIKTRGQQVTLRCSSQSGHNTVSWYQQALGQGPQFIFQYYREEENGRGNFPPRFSGLQFPNYSSELNVNALELDDSALYLCASSFQGGVNEQFFGPGTRLTVL.

The rearrangement links TRBV5-6 to TRBJ1-1; D is unresolved. Trimming took 4 bases from V and 1 from J, leaving 11 bases between them. This CDR3 is built from 14 residues. From germline, CDR1 is SGHDT and CDR2 YYEEEE. The DNA for the CDR3 is TGTGCCAGCAGCCCCATCCCTACGAACACTGAAGCTTTCTTT. This sequence encodes CASSPIPTNTEAFF.

This clonotype came up many times. The chain combines TRBV20-1 with TRBJ1-2; 8 nucleotides align to TRBD1. Germline V lookup: CDR1 DFQATT, CDR2 SNEGSKA (reference sequence). This CDR3 spans 14 amino acids. V trimming: 3 bases; J trimming: 6 bases; junction bases outside the gene matches: 9. CDR3 region: CSASLDRVPDGYTF. CDR3 DNA sequence: TGCAGTGCTAGCTTGGACAGGGTCCCGGATGGCTACACCTTC.

The genes are TRBV20-1 and TRBJ2-5; TRBD1 matches at 8 bases. The germline V gene has CDR1 DFQATT and CDR2 SNEGSKA (reference sequence). This CDR3 contains 15 residues. Losses at the gene ends were 6 bases for V and 2 bases for J; bases not matched to a gene: 11. Here the CDR3 reads CSARLPGQGQETQYF. The CDR3, as DNA: TGCAGTGCCCGATTGCCTGGACAGGGTCAAGAGACCCAGTACTTC.

In this sample, this clonotype turned up many times. In nucleotides, the CDR3 is TGTGCCAGCAGTGAAGCGGGGGGGCAAGAGACCCAGTACTTC. Its protein is CASSEAGGQETQYF. The genes are TRBV6-1 and TRBJ2-5, with TRBD2 identical over 7 bases. The V gene end was trimmed by 0 bases and the J gene end by 2 bases; junction bases not matched to a gene: 0. CDR3 length: 14 amino acids. The V gene's germline CDR1 is MNHNS and CDR2 SASEGT.

This clonotype was detected once. V gene TRBV28 combines with J gene TRBJ1-2; 8 bases align to TRBD1. The V segment lost 6 bases and the J segment 5 bases; nucleotides outside the gene matches: 11. The germline CDR1 and CDR2 sequences are MDHEN and SYDVKM. This CDR3 is built from 15 residues. Here the CDR3 DNA reads TGTGCCAGCAGACTCCGAACGGACAGGGCTTATGGCTACACCTTC. Residues: CASRLRTDRAYGYTF.

The table lists this clonotype with a few counts. CDR3 coding DNA: TGTGCCAGCAGTTTTGGGGGGGCGAACACCATATATTTT. Translation gives CASSFGGANTIYF. This chain joins TRBV28 and TRBJ1-3; a weak D match, TRBD1 (6 bases). Germline CDR1 and CDR2: MDHEN and SYDVKM. The V and J ends lost 3 bases and 7 bases respectively, with 10 bases between them. The CDR3 extends over 13 amino acids.

The CDR3 DNA is TGCAGTGCTCGGGTGGGGGCTAGCACAGATACGCAGTATTTT. Encoded protein: CSARVGASTDTQYF. V and J are TRBV20-1 and TRBJ2-3, with a tentative D call TRBD1 (6 bases). There are 14 residues in the CDR3. Trimming removed 5 bases at V and 0 bases at J, with 12 bases between. Germline values: CDR1 DFQATT, CDR2 SNEGSKA (reference sequence).

This chain joins TRBV12-3 or TRBV12-4 and TRBJ1-2; D uncertain. This CDR3 has 13 amino acids. With 7 bases removed from V and 5 bases from J, the gap between germline ends came to 14 bases. The CDR3 spells CASKRTTSYGYTF. The CDR3 DNA follows: TGTGCCAGCAAACGAACGACTAGTTATGGCTACACCTTC.

In this sample, this clonotype turned up many times. V is TRBV7-9 and J is TRBJ2-2; 9 bases line up with TRBD2. The CDR3 consists of 16 residues. Germline-derived CDR1 and CDR2 are SEHNR and FQNEAQ (reference sequence). After removal of 5 bases from V and 7 bases from J, the junction contained 11 bases not matched to a gene. The CDR3 bases are TGTGCCAGCAGCCCTCCCCGGGCGGGAGGGAACGGGGAGCTGTTTTTT. Amino acids: CASSPPRAGGNGELFF.

The chain links TRBV19 to TRBJ2-5, with 8 bases matching TRBD1. Unmatched junction bases numbered 4, after V lost 4 bases and J lost 3 bases. This CDR3 comprises 14 residues. Germline CDR1 LNHDA, CDR2 SQIVND (reference sequence). This chain's CDR3 is CASSTKQGEETQYF. The CDR3 region has the DNA TGTGCCAGTAGTACCAAACAGGGGGAAGAGACCCAGTACTTC.

The chain recombines TRBV6-5 with TRBJ1-5; 7 bases are shared with TRBD1. Unmatched junction bases numbered 7, after V lost 6 bases and J lost 2 bases. The CDR3 totals 15 residues. CDR1 and CDR2 (germline): MNHEY, SVGAGI. This chain's CDR3 is CASSSSTGGNQPQHF. CDR3 bases: TGTGCCAGCAGCTCCTCTACAGGGGGCAATCAGCCCCAGCATTTT.

V gene TRBV6-1 combines with J gene TRBJ2-2; D is perhaps TRBD1 (5 bases). The germline V gene has CDR1 MNHNS and CDR2 SASEGT. V lost 5 bases, J lost 5 bases, and 15 bases lay in between. This CDR3 is built from 15 residues. The CDR3 loop is CASSTWTPETGELFF. CDR3 nucleotide sequence: TGTGCCAGCAGTACCTGGACACCCGAAACCGGGGAGCTGTTTTTT.

This clonotype was seen more than once but under ten times. The chain combines TRBV7-2 with TRBJ2-7; tentatively, D is TRBD1 (6 bases). This CDR3 contains 11 residues. CDR1 is SGHTA and CDR2 is FQGNSA in the germline V gene. The V end was cut by 7 bases, the J end by 5 bases, with 9 bases between. As DNA, the CDR3 is TGTGCCAGCACCCAGGGGCACGAGCAGTACTTC. Translated, it gives CASTQGHEQYF.

The sample holds a few counts of this clonotype. The chain joins TRBV5-6 to TRBJ2-5, with 8 bases lining up with TRBD1. CDR3 length: 15 residues. Germline trimming cut 3 bases from V and 4 bases from J; bases unmatched to any gene: 8. Per the germline V gene, CDR1 is SGHDT and CDR2 is YYEEEE. The DNA of the CDR3 is TGTGCCAGCAGCTCTACAGGGGGGTCGGGAGAGACCCAGTACTTC. It translates to CASSSTGGSGETQYF.

This clonotype occurred a few times. This chain uses TRBV12-3 or TRBV12-4 with TRBJ2-1; D is perhaps TRBD1 (7 bases). This CDR3 contains 16 residues. V lost 8 bases, J lost 2 bases, and 19 bases lay in between. The CDR3 spells CASAPPRGETYNEQFF. CDR3 DNA: TGTGCCAGCGCCCCGCCCAGGGGGGAGACCTACAATGAGCAGTTCTTC.

In regard to this clonotype: The junction differs from germline at one of its ends, possibly a read error. J is TRBJ2-7 and V is TRBV20-1; D is possibly TRBD2 (6 bases). Germline-derived CDR1 and CDR2 are DFQATT and SNEGSKA (reference sequence). The CDR3 contains 11 residues. Written as DNA, the CDR3 is TGCAGTGCTAGGGAGGGGCTTGGGTCGAGCTTC. Translating it yields CSAREGLGSSF.

The chain employs TRBV7-3 and TRBJ1-2; D ambiguous. Germline V CDR1 and CDR2: SGHTA, FQGTGA. Trimming cost V 1 base and J 6 bases, with 9 bases left between them. This CDR3 comprises 13 residues. Here the CDR3 reads CASSLNLNDGYTF. As DNA, the CDR3 is TGTGCCAGCAGCTTAAACCTCAATGATGGCTACACCTTC.

The V gene is TRBV15, the J gene TRBJ1-5; 7 bases are shared with TRBD1. V shed 8 bases, J shed 5 bases, and the junction held 6 bases outside the gene matches. Germline loops: CDR1 LNHNV, CDR2 YYDKDF (reference sequence). This CDR3 spans 13 amino acids. CDR3 nucleotides: TGTGCCACCCAGAGAGGGACAGATCAGCCCCAGCATTTT. Amino acids: CATQRGTDQPQHF.

V and J are TRBV29-1 and TRBJ1-2; D is perhaps TRBD1 (5 bases). Germline CDR1 SQVTM, CDR2 ANQGSEA. This CDR3 contains 11 residues. V lost 5 bases, J lost 4 bases, and 8 bases lay in between. CDR3 amino acids: CSVKQGYGYTF. CDR3 nucleotide sequence: TGCAGCGTTAAGCAGGGCTATGGCTACACCTTC.

J is TRBJ2-2 and V is TRBV7-3; weak D call: TRBD1 (6 bases). V lost 5 bases and J 6 bases, leaving 13 bases between the germline ends. The germline V gene encodes CDR1 SGHTA and CDR2 FQGTGA. The CDR3 is made up of 14 amino acids. CDR3 coding DNA: TGTGCCAGCAGCCCTAGACAGGTCCCCGGGGAGCTGTTTTTT. It specifies CASSPRQVPGELFF. Full variable domain (remainder filled in from reference TRBV7-3 and TRBJ2-2): GAGVSQTPSNKVTEKGKYVELRCDPISGHTALYWYRQSLGQGPEFLIYFQGTGAADDSGLPNDRFFAVRPEGSVSTLKIQRTERGDSAVYLCASSPRQVPGELFFGEGSRLTVL.

The V call is TRBV10-3, the J call TRBJ2-1, with 8 bases lining up with TRBD2. CDR1 and CDR2 from the germline V gene are ENHRY and SYGVKD. The CDR3 totals 17 residues. Trimming removed 3 bases from V and 1 base from J; junction bases left unmatched: 8. CDR3: CAISEVGAGGSYNEQFF. The CDR3, as DNA: TGTGCCATCAGTGAAGTAGGGGCGGGGGGTTCCTACAATGAGCAGTTCTTC.

This chain links TRBV5-1 with TRBJ2-5; D perhaps matches TRBD1 (6 bases). The CDR3 consists of 14 residues. The ends were cut back, 2 bases at V and 3 bases at J, with 11 bases in the middle. CDR1 SGHRS and CDR2 YFSETQ come from the germline V gene. CDR3 DNA sequence: TGCGCCAGCAGCTTTCATCCAGGGGAAGAGACCCAGTACTTC. This encodes CASSFHPGEETQYF.

This clonotype was seen repeatedly, ten times or more. V and J are TRBV28 and TRBJ2-7; D gene uncertain. Trimming took 3 bases from V and 6 from J, leaving 12 bases between them. The CDR3 totals 13 residues. In germline, CDR1 is MDHEN, CDR2 SYDVKM. In nucleotides, the CDR3 is TGTGCCAGCAGTTTGGTCCAAGGCCCCGAGCAGTACGTC. Amino acids: CASSLVQGPEQYV.

The gene calls are TRBV7-2 and TRBJ2-5, with TRBD2 matching 13 bases. The V gene end was trimmed by 1 base and the J gene end by 5 bases; junction bases not matched to a gene: 4. Germline lookup yields CDR1 SGHTA and CDR2 FQGNSA. This CDR3 region has 16 residues. The CDR3 sequence: CASSLDILAGGETQYF. The CDR3 coding sequence is TGTGCCAGCAGCTTAGATATACTAGCGGGAGGGGAGACCCAGTACTTC.

The chain uses TRBV7-6 and TRBJ2-5; the D gene is possibly TRBD1 (5 bases). This CDR3 is built from 15 residues. V was clipped by 1 base and J by 7 bases, with 16 bases between them. Germline CDR1 is SGHVS and CDR2 is FNYEAQ. The DNA for the CDR3 is TGTGCCAGCAGCTTAGAGAGTCAGGGTAGGGGGACCCAGTACTTC. This encodes CASSLESQGRGTQYF.